Each of the 14 T cell receptor beta chains below was sequenced from the same sample in a study of CD8+ T cells in alopecia areata. Once RNA had been extracted, it was reverse transcribed into cDNA to act as the sequencing template. Some clones are missing from TCRdb's copy, which holds only in-frame ones; the method was immunoSEQ multiplex PCR. The sample contains approximately 99,000 clones, almost 60% of which appear only once. The sequenced sample consisted of CD8+ T cells sorted from blood. The source of these receptors is a human donor in good health.

The chain employs TRBV28 and TRBJ2-7; 12 bases are shared with TRBD1. Trimming took 3 bases from V and 7 from J; bases not matched to a gene: 4. The germline V gene encodes CDR1 MDHEN and CDR2 SYDVKM. The CDR3 has 14 amino acids. CDR3 sequence: CASSFGTGGSEQYF. The CDR3 DNA is TGTGCCAGCAGTTTCGGGACAGGGGGCAGTGAGCAGTACTTC. Based on the CDR3 plus reference TRBV28 and TRBJ2-7, the full variable domain is DVKVTQSSRYLVKRTGEKVFLECVQDMDHENMFWYRQDPGLGLRLIYFSYDVKMKEKGDIPEGYSVSREKKERFSLILESASTNQTSMYLCASSFGTGGSEQYFGPGTRLTVT.

This sequence joins TRBV13 and TRBJ2-5; D tentatively reads TRBD1 or TRBD2 (5 bases each). V lost 6 bases, J lost 2 bases, and 13 bases lay in between. This CDR3 comprises 14 residues. Germline loops: CDR1 PRHDT, CDR2 FYEKMQ (reference sequence). CDR3 sequence: CASSYSGTQETQYF. The CDR3 coding sequence is TGTGCCAGCAGTTACTCCGGGACGCAAGAGACCCAGTACTTC.

This clone was counted a single time. V is TRBV30 and J is TRBJ1-1; a weak D match, TRBD1 (6 bases). The germline V and J ends were trimmed by 4 bases and 4 bases, with 10 bases remaining between them. This CDR3 is built from 12 residues. The V gene's germline CDR1 is GTSNPN and CDR2 SVGIG (reference sequence). CDR3 sequence reads: CAWTTGSTEAFF. The CDR3 DNA reads TGTGCCTGGACAACAGGGTCCACTGAAGCTTTCTTT.

This rearrangement joins TRBV5-6 to TRBJ2-3; 11 bases agree with TRBD2. The V segment lost 3 bases and the J segment 1 base; nucleotides outside the gene matches: 4. The CDR3 runs 16 residues. Germline V lookup: CDR1 SGHDT, CDR2 YYEEEE. DNA of the CDR3: TGTGCCAGCAGCTGCCCGGGACTAGCGGGCACAGATACGCAGTATTTT. Translating it yields CASSCPGLAGTDTQYF.

This clone has only one observation. This chain connects TRBV25-1 to TRBJ2-7, with D uncertain. With 5 bases removed from V and 5 bases from J, the gap between germline ends came to 19 bases. This CDR3 comprises 15 residues. CDR1 and CDR2 (germline): MGHDK, SYGVNS. The CDR3 spells CASSPPIGIYHEQYF. In DNA, the CDR3 is TGTGCCAGCAGTCCCCCAATCGGAATCTACCACGAGCAGTACTTC.

The rearrangement links TRBV4-1 to TRBJ2-5; 8 bases match TRBD1. V was clipped by 4 bases and J by 3 bases; unmatched bases: 4. Germline V CDR1 and CDR2: MGHRA, YSYEKL. The CDR3 has 14 amino acids. Here the CDR3 DNA reads TGCGCCAGCAGCCGAGACAGGGGAGAAGAGACCCAGTACTTC. Protein product: CASSRDRGEETQYF.

The chain links TRBV9 to TRBJ1-2, with no clear D. The CDR3 is made up of 12 amino acids. CDR1 is SGDLS, CDR2 YYNGEE, per germline. V was shortened by 3 bases and J by 5 bases, with 8 bases between the two germline ends. The DNA for the CDR3 is TGTGCCAGCAGCGCGGTCGAGTATGGCTACACCTTC. Amino acids: CASSAVEYGYTF.

This clone is a singleton in its sample. The rearrangement joins TRBV5-6 to TRBJ2-2, with D unclear. The V gene's germline CDR1 is SGHDT and CDR2 YYEEEE. The V gene lost 2 bases and the J gene lost 13 bases, with 9 bases spanning the gap. CDR3 length: 11 amino acids. The CDR3, as DNA: TGTGCCAGCAGCTTAGGTGGTGGGCTGTTTTTT. It translates to CASSLGGGLFF.

V and J are TRBV15 and TRBJ1-1; 7 bases are shared with TRBD1. J gave up 4 bases and V 3 bases, and 8 bases lay outside the gene matches. There are 15 residues in the CDR3. Germline lookup yields CDR1 LNHNV and CDR2 YYDKDF (reference sequence). CDR3 sequence: CATSSTRQGGTEAFF. The CDR3 DNA is TGTGCCACCAGCAGTACAAGACAGGGAGGCACTGAAGCTTTCTTT. Looking up the rest from reference TRBV15 and TRBJ1-1 gives the full variable domain: DAMVIQNPRYQVTQFGKPVTLSCSQTLNHNVMYWYQQKSSQAPKLLFHYYDKDFNNEADTPDNFQSRRPNTSFCFLDIRSPGLGDTAMYLCATSSTRQGGTEAFFGQGTRLTVV.

A few counts support this clone. The rearrangement uses TRBV5-4 and TRBJ2-5; maybe TRBD2 (5 bases). This CDR3 spans 16 amino acids. CDR1 and CDR2 (germline): SGHNT, YYREEE (reference sequence). The germline V and J ends were trimmed by 5 bases and 5 bases, with 22 bases remaining between them. The CDR3, as DNA: TGTGCCAGCAGTGGTTTTTTGGCGGCCGGGGATGAGACCCAGTACTTC. Its translation is CASSGFLAAGDETQYF.

CDR3 sequence: CASSVGDYNSPLHF. The CDR3 DNA is TGTGCCAGCAGTGTGGGGGATTATAATTCACCCCTCCACTTT. This sequence joins TRBV2 and TRBJ1-6; maybe TRBD1 (5 bases). V lost 4 bases to trimming and J lost 4 bases, with 8 bases between them. Germline CDR1 is SNHLY and CDR2 is FYNNEI. This CDR3 is built from 14 residues.

This CDR3 reads CASSLRGSYEQYF. CDR3 coding DNA: TGTGCCAGCAGCTTACGGGGATCCTACGAGCAGTACTTC. The chain is built from TRBV13 and TRBJ2-7; a possible D gene is TRBD2 (5 bases). This CDR3 is built from 13 residues. Trimming pared 2 bases from V and 1 base from J, leaving 6 bases between. Germline CDR1 is PRHDT and CDR2 is FYEKMQ (reference sequence). Complete variable domain (other parts from reference TRBV13 and TRBJ2-7): AAGVIQSPRHLIKEKRETATLKCYPIPRHDTVYWYQQGPGQDPQFLISFYEKMQSDKGSIPDRFSAQQFSDYHSELNMSSLELGDSALYFCASSLRGSYEQYFGPGTRLTVT.

This clone was observed a single time. This chain links TRBV4-2 with TRBJ1-2; maybe TRBD1 (6 bases). Germline V gives CDR1 LGHNA, CDR2 YNFKEQ. The CDR3 contains 15 residues. V lost 3 bases, J lost 8 bases, and 19 bases lay in between. The CDR3 sequence is CASSHRWTAGEGYTF. The CDR3 region has the DNA TGTGCCAGCAGCCACCGTTGGACGGCAGGGGAAGGCTACACCTTC.

The chain recombines TRBV5-1 with TRBJ2-6; no definite D call. V was pared by 1 base and J by 0 bases, with 8 bases between. Looked up from germline, CDR1 is SGHRS and CDR2 is YFSETQ. CDR3 size: 16 residues. This CDR3 reads CASSLTRYSGANVLTF. In nucleotides, the CDR3 is TGCGCCAGCAGCTTGACCCGATACTCTGGGGCCAACGTCCTGACTTTC. Filled out from reference TRBV5-1 and TRBJ2-6, the complete variable domain reads KAGVTQTPRYLIKTRGQQVTLSCSPISGHRSVSWYQQTPGQGLQFLFEYFSETQRNKGNFPGRFSGRQFSNSRSEMNVSTLELGDSALYLCASSLTRYSGANVLTFGAGSRLTVL.